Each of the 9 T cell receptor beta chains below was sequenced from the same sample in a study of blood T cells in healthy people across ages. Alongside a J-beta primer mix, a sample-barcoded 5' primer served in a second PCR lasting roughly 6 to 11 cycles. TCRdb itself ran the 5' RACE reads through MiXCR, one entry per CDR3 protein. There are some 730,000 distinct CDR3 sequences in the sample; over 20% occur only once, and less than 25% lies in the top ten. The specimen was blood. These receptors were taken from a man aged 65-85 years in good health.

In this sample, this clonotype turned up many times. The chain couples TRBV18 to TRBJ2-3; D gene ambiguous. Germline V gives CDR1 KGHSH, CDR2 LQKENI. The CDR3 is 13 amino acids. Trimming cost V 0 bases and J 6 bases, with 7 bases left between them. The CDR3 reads CASSPPVRDTQYF. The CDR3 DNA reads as TGTGCCAGCTCACCACCGGTTCGCGATACGCAGTATTTT.

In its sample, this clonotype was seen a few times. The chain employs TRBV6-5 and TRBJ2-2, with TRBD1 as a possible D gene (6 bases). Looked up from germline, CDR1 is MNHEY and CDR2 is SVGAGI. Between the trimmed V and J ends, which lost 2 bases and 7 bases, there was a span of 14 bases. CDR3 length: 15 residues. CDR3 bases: TGTGCCAGCAGTTACAGTGGGGGCCAATTCGGGGAGCTGTTTTTT. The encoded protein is CASSYSGGQFGELFF.

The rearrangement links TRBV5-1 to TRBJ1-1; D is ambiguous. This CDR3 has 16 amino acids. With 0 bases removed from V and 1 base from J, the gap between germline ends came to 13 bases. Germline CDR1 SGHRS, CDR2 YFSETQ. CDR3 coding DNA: TGCGCCAGCAGCTTGGACGGGGTCAGCCAGAACACTGAAGCTTTCTTT. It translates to CASSLDGVSQNTEAFF.

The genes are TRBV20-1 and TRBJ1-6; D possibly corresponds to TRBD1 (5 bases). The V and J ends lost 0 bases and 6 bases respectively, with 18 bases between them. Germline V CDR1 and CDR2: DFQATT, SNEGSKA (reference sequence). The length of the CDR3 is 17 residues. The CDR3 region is CSARDFKKVGGNSPLHF. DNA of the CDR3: TGCAGTGCTAGAGATTTCAAAAAGGTTGGGGGTAATTCACCCCTCCACTTT.

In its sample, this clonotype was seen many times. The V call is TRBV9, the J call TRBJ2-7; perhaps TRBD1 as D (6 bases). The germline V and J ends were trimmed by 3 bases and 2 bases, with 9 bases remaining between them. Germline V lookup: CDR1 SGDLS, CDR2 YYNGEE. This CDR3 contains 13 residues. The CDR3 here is CASSGQAAYEQYF. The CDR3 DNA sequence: TGTGCCAGCAGCGGACAGGCGGCCTACGAGCAGTACTTC.

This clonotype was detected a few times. In DNA, the CDR3 is TGTGCCAGCAGCTCAGTACAGTCGGCTCATGAGCAGTTCTTC. It yields the protein CASSSVQSAHEQFF. The rearrangement uses TRBV7-9 and TRBJ2-1, with D unclear. V lost 4 bases, J lost 8 bases, and 15 bases lay in between. The CDR3 is 14 residues long. Per the germline V gene, CDR1 is SEHNR and CDR2 is FQNEAQ (reference sequence). Complete variable domain (other parts from reference TRBV7-9 and TRBJ2-1): DTGVSQNPRHKITKRGQNVTFRCDPISEHNRLYWYRQTLGQGPEFLTYFQNEAQLEKSRLLSDRFSAERPKGSFSTLEIQRTEQGDSAMYLCASSSVQSAHEQFFGPGTRLTVL.

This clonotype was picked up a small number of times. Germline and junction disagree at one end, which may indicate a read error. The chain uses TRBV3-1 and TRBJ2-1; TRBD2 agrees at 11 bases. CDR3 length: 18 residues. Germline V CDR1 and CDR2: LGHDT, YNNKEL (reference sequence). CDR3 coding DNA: TGTGCCAGCAGCCATCCAACTAGCGGGGGTCCCTCCAACAATGAGCAGTTCTTC. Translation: CASSHPTSGGPSNNEQFF.

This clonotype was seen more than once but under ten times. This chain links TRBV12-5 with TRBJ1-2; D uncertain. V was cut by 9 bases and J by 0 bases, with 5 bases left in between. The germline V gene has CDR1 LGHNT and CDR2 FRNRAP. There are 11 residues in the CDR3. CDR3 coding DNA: TGTGCTAGAACAGCTAACTATGGCTACACCTTC. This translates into CARTANYGYTF.

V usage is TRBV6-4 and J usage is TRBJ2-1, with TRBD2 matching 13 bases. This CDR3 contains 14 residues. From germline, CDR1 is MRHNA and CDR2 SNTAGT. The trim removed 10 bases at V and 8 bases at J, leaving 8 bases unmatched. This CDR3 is CATGKLAGGDEQFF. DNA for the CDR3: TGTGCCACCGGGAAACTAGCGGGAGGGGATGAGCAGTTCTTC.